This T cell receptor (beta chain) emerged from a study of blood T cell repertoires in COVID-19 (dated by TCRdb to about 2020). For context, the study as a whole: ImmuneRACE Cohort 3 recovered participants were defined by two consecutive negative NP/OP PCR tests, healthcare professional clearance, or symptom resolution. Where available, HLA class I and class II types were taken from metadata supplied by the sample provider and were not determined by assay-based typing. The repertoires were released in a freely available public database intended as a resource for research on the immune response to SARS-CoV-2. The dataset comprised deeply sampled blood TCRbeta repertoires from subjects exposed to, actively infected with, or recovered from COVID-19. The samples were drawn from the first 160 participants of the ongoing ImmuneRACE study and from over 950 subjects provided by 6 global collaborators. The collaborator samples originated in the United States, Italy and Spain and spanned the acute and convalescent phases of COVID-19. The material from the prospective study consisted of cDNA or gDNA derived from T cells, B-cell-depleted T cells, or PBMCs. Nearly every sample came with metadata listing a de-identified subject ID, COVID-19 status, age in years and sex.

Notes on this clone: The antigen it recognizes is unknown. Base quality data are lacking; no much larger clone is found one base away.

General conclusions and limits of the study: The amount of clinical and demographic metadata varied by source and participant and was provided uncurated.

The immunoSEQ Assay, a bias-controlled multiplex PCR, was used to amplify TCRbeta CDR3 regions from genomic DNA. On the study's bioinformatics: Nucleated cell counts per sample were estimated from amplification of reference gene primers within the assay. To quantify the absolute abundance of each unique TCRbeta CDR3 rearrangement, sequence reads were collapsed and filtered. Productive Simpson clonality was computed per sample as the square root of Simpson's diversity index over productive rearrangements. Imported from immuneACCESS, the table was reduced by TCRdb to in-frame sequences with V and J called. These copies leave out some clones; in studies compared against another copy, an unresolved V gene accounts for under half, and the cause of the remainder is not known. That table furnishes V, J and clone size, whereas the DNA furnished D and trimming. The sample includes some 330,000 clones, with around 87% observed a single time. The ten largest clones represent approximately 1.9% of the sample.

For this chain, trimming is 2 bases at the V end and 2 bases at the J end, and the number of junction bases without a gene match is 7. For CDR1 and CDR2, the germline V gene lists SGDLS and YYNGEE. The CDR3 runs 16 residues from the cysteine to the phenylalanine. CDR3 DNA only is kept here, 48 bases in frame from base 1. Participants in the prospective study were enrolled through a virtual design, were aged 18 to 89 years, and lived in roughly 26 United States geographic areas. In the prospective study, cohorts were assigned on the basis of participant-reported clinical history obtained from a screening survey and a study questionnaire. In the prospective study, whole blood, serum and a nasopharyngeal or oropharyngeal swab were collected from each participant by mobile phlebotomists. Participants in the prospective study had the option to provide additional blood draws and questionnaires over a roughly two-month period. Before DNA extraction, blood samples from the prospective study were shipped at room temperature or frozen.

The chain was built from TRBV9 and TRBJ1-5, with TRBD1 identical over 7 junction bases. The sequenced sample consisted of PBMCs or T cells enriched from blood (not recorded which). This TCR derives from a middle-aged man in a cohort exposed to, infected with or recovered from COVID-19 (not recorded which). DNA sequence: TGTGCCAGCAGCGTCGGGCAGGGGGTTGGCAATCAGCCCCAGCATTTT. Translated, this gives CASSVGQGVGNQPQHF.